A selection of T cell receptor beta chains follows, all from one sample in a study of blood T cell repertoires in COVID-19. Measured with immunoSEQ multiplex PCR; TCRdb has only the in-frame clones, and not every one. The sample yields 100,000 to 150,000 clones, about 80% seen once. The sample comprised peripheral blood. These receptors were obtained from a man between 35 and 55 years old with active or convalescent COVID-19. Each CDR3 is given with its conserved first and last residue. D genes are given only for firm matches. Size is omitted from some rows. Given values are once, few, many or a class for expanded clones.

V,J,D,size,DNA,CDR3
TRBV15,TRBJ1-2,-,-,TGTGCCACCAGCAGAGACTCTGGAGGCGATGGCTACACCTTC,CATSRDSGGDGYTF
TRBV10-2,TRBJ1-1,-,few,TGCGCCAGCAGTGAGTCTTTAGCCTCGAACACTGAAGCTTTCTTT,CASSESLASNTEAFF
TRBV19,TRBJ1-1,-,-,TGTGCCAGTAGTATTTCCAAGAACACTGAAGCTTTCTTT,CASSISKNTEAFF
TRBV4-2,TRBJ1-1,-,-,TGTGCCAGCAGCCAAGATCTGGCCAAGAACACTGAAGCTTTCTTT,CASSQDLAKNTEAFF
TRBV7-9,TRBJ1-2,-,few,TGTGCCAGCAGATCCGGTGGACTCTATGGCTACACCTTC,CASRSGGLYGYTF
TRBV5-6,TRBJ1-2,TRBD1,-,TGTGCCAGCAGCTTGGGGGACAGGGAACATGGCTACACCTTC,CASSLGDREHGYTF
TRBV7-9,TRBJ1-1,-,-,TGTGCCAGCAGCTTCGGGAGGACTGAAGCTTTCTTT,CASSFGRTEAFF
TRBV29-1,TRBJ1-5,TRBD1,-,TGCAGCGTCCGGACAGGTGGGCCTAGCAATCAGCCCCAGCATTTT,CSVRTGGPSNQPQHF
TRBV27,TRBJ1-2,-,-,TGTGCCAGCAGTTTCTCGCGACAGTATGGCTACACCTTC,CASSFSRQYGYTF
TRBV14,TRBJ2-1,-,-,TGTGCCAGCAGCCTAGCGACAAATTCCAAGGATGAGCAGTTCTTC,CASSLATNSKDEQFF
TRBV19,TRBJ1-5,TRBD1,-,TGTGCCAGTAGTACACAGGGGCGTACGACCCAGCATTTT,CASSTQGRTTQHF
TRBV7-9,TRBJ1-1,-,-,TGTGCCAGCCCCCCAGGGCCAGGGGCGGGTGAAGCTTTCTTT,CASPPGPGAGEAFF
TRBV6-2/TRBV6-3,TRBJ1-6,-,-,TGTGCCAGCAGTTTCCACCGGGACACGGCCTTTAATTCACCCCTCCACTTT,CASSFHRDTAFNSPLHF
TRBV6-5,TRBJ2-7,TRBD2,few,TGTGCCAGCAGGGGACTAGCGGCCCCCTACGAGCAGTACTTC,CASRGLAAPYEQYF
TRBV11-2,TRBJ2-1,-,-,TGTGCCAGCAGCCACAGGATTTCCTACAATGAGCAGTTCTTC,CASSHRISYNEQFF
TRBV9,TRBJ2-7,TRBD2,-,TGTGCCAGCAGCCCGATGACTAGCATGAACGAGCAGTACTTC,CASSPMTSMNEQYF
TRBV27,TRBJ2-7,TRBD2,once,TGTGCCAGCAGTTTTGGGCGGGAGTACTACGAGCAGTACTTC,CASSFGREYYEQYF
TRBV28,TRBJ2-7,-,once,TGTGCCAGCAGAACAGGATCCATAGGCCACGAGCAGTACTTC,CASRTGSIGHEQYF
TRBV10-3,TRBJ2-5,TRBD2,-,TGTGCCATCGGGGGAGGGGAGACCCAGTACTTC,CAIGGGETQYF
TRBV27,TRBJ1-1,TRBD1,-,TGTGCCAGCAGCCTTGGACAGGGGTGGACTGAAGCTTTCTTT,CASSLGQGWTEAFF
TRBV5-4,TRBJ1-1,TRBD1,-,TGTGCCAGCACCAGAGACAGGGGAAGTATTGAAGCTTTCTTT,CASTRDRGSIEAFF
TRBV30,TRBJ1-1,-,-,TGTGCCTGGAGTGTACTGCGGATGAACACTGAAGCTTTCTTT,CAWSVLRMNTEAFF
TRBV5-5,TRBJ2-1,TRBD2,-,TGTGCCAGCAGCTTGGCCGCTAGCGGGAGCTACAATGAGCAGTTCTTC,CASSLAASGSYNEQFF
TRBV5-6,TRBJ2-1,-,-,TGTGCCAGCAGCTTTGGACAGACACAAATCGATGAGCAGTTCTTC,CASSFGQTQIDEQFF
TRBV3-1/TRBV3-2,TRBJ1-6,-,-,TGTGCCAGCAGCCAAGATAGAGGGAATTCACCCCTCCACTTT,CASSQDRGNSPLHF
TRBV6-5,TRBJ2-3,-,-,TGTGCCAGCAGTTACCATGGGGAGCTCGGTACGCAGTATTTT,CASSYHGELGTQYF
TRBV19,TRBJ1-2,-,-,TGTGCCAGTAGTATAGACGCAACACCCCGTGCTAACTATGGCTACACCTTC,CASSIDATPRANYGYTF
TRBV19,TRBJ2-1,-,-,TGTGCCAGTAGTCCCCAGGGGAGCTCCTACAATGAGCAGTTCTTC,CASSPQGSSYNEQFF
TRBV4-1,TRBJ2-7,-,-,TGCGCCAGCAGCCTCACCGCCAGTTACGAGCAGTACTTC,CASSLTASYEQYF
TRBV7-9,TRBJ2-1,-,-,TGTGCCAGCAGCGGCCCGCAAACAGGGTCCTACAATGAGCAGTTCTTC,CASSGPQTGSYNEQFF
TRBV5-1,TRBJ1-2,TRBD1,-,TGCGCCAGCAGTTCCGGGACAATGCCGGGACAGGGGTATGGCTACACCTTC,CASSSGTMPGQGYGYTF
TRBV9,TRBJ2-5,TRBD2,once,TGTGCCAGCAGCGGCGGGAGACTAGCGGGGCAAGAGACCCAGTACTTC,CASSGGRLAGQETQYF
TRBV30,TRBJ1-1,-,-,TGTGCCTGGAGTCCCTGGGGGGAAATGAACACTGAAGCTTTCTTT,CAWSPWGEMNTEAFF
TRBV5-1,TRBJ2-6,-,-,TGCGCCAGCAGCTTGGTAGTTGGGGGCGGTGGGGCCAACGTCCTGACTTTC,CASSLVVGGGGANVLTF
TRBV25-1,TRBJ1-1,-,few,TGTGCCAGCAGTCGTACAGGGACCACTGAAGCTTTCTTT,CASSRTGTTEAFF
TRBV29-1,TRBJ2-1,TRBD2,-,TGCAGCGTGACTAGCGGGACGAATGAGCAGTTCTTC,CSVTSGTNEQFF
TRBV7-8,TRBJ2-1,TRBD1,-,TGTGCCAGCAGCACACGGGACAGGGAGAGGCAGTTCTTC,CASSTRDRERQFF
TRBV7-9,TRBJ2-4,TRBD1,-,TGTGCCAGCAGCCTAATTACCGGGACAGAACTAGCCAAAAACATTCAGTACTTC,CASSLITGTELAKNIQYF
TRBV15,TRBJ2-7,-,-,TGTGCCACCAGCAGAGATCAGGGGCCAGGATCCTACGAGCAGTACTTC,CATSRDQGPGSYEQYF
TRBV4-2,TRBJ2-1,TRBD2,many,TGTGCCAGCAGCCAAGACGGGACTAGCGGCTACAATGAGCAGTTCTTC,CASSQDGTSGYNEQFF
TRBV5-6,TRBJ1-1,-,-,TGTGCCAGCAGCTTGTTGCAGGGCCCATTCATGAACACTGAAGCTTTCTTT,CASSLLQGPFMNTEAFF
TRBV4-3,TRBJ1-1,-,-,TGCGCCAGCAGCTACCTACAGAAAACTGAAGCTTTCTTT,CASSYLQKTEAFF
TRBV19,TRBJ2-1,TRBD1,-,TGTGCCAGTAGCCCCCTCCAGGACAGGGTAGATGAGCAGTTCTTC,CASSPLQDRVDEQFF
TRBV3-1/TRBV3-2,TRBJ2-5,TRBD2,-,TGTGCCAGCAGCCAAGATCCCAGCGGGAGAGAGACCCAGTACTTC,CASSQDPSGRETQYF
TRBV18,TRBJ1-3,TRBD1,once,TGTGCCAGCTCACCACCGACGACAGGGCCTGGAAACACCATATATTTT,CASSPPTTGPGNTIYF
TRBV19,TRBJ2-4,-,-,TGTGCCAGTAGTATTTCGGGGGTAGGGAACATTCAGTACTTC,CASSISGVGNIQYF
TRBV27,TRBJ1-5,TRBD1,-,TGTGCCAGCAGGCGACAGGGGGCGGGCAATCAGCCCCAGCATTTT,CASRRQGAGNQPQHF
TRBV9,TRBJ1-3,-,few,TGTGCCAGCAGCCGGACAGCATCTGGAAACACCATATATTTT,CASSRTASGNTIYF
TRBV28,TRBJ1-2,TRBD1,-,TGTGCCAGCACCTGGATTGGACAGGCCCCACGTGGCTACACCTTC,CASTWIGQAPRGYTF
TRBV5-1,TRBJ1-2,-,-,TGCGCCAGCAGCTTAAGGGCCACAGGGACCGATGGCTACACCTTC,CASSLRATGTDGYTF
TRBV4-1,TRBJ1-5,-,-,TGCGCCAGCAGCCAATATGAGGAATATCAGCCCCAGCATTTT,CASSQYEEYQPQHF
TRBV4-2,TRBJ1-1,-,-,TGTGCCAGCAGCCAAGAAACGGCAGCGCCCACTGAAGCTTTCTTT,CASSQETAAPTEAFF